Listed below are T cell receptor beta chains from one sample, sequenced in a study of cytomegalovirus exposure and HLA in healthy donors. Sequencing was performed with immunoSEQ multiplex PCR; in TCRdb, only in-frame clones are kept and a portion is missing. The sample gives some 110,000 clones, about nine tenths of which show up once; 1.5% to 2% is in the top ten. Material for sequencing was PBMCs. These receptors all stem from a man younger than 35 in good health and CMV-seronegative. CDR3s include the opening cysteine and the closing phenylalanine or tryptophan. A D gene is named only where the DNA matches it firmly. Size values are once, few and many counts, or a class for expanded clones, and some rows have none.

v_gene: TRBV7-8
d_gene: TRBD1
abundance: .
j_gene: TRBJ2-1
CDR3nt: TGTGCCAGCACCCCCCGGGACAGCTCCTACAATGAGCAGTTCTTC
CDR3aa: CASTPRDSSYNEQFF

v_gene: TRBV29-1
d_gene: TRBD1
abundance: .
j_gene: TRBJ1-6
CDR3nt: TGCAGCGTGGGGACAGGGGGAGATTCACCCCTCCACTTT
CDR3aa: CSVGTGGDSPLHF

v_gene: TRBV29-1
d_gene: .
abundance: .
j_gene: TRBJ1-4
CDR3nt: TGCAGCGTTGAAGAACCCTTCGGAACGGGGAAACTGTTTTTT
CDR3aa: CSVEEPFGTGKLFF

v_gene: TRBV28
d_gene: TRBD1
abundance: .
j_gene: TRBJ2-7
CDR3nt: TGTGCCAGCAGTTCGTCCGGGACAGGGGACTACGAGCAGTACTTC
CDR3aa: CASSSSGTGDYEQYF

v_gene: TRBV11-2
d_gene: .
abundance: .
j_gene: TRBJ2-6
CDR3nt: TGTGCCAGCAGCGTACAGGTCTCTGGGGCCAACGTCCTGACTTTC
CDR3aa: CASSVQVSGANVLTF

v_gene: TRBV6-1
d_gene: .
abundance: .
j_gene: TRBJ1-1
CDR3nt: TGTGCCAGCAGTGAAGGACAGGAGAACACTGAAGCTTTCTTT
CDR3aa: CASSEGQENTEAFF

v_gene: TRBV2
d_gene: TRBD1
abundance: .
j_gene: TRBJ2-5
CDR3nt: TGTGCCAGCAGTGAACCGGTCCGCCAGGGGGCGGGAGAGACCCAGTACTTC
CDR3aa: CASSEPVRQGAGETQYF

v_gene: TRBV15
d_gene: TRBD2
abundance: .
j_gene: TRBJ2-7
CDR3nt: TGTGCCACCAGCAGAGATCGGACTAGCGGGGTCTACGAGCAGTACTTC
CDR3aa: CATSRDRTSGVYEQYF

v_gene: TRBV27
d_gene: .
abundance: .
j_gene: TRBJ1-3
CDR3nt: TGTGCCAGCAGTTTATTAGCGTCAGCTAGAAACACCATATATTTT
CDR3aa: CASSLLASARNTIYF

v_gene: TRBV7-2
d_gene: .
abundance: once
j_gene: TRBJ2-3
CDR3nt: TGTGCCAGCAGCCAGACGCAGGGGGACTCAGATACGCAGTATTTT
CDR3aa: CASSQTQGDSDTQYF